The 22 T cell receptor beta chains listed next were all sequenced from one sample in a study of cytomegalovirus exposure and HLA in healthy donors. TCRdb's copy holds only in-frame clones and misses some; the assay was immunoSEQ multiplex PCR. The table records 220,000 or so clones, approximately 87% of them present only once. The sample consisted of PBMCs. Receptors originate from a young woman in good health and CMV-seronegative.

This sequence joins TRBV9 and TRBJ2-7, with D perhaps TRBD1 (5 bases). The CDR3 consists of 15 residues. CDR1 is SGDLS, CDR2 YYNGEE, per germline. Trimming pared 3 bases from V and 3 bases from J, leaving 16 bases between. The CDR3 nucleotides read TGTGCCAGCAGCGCCTATCTAGGGGCGGACTACGAGCAGTACTTC. Translated, it gives CASSAYLGADYEQYF.

This clone was observed a single time. The chain carries TRBV15 and TRBJ2-7; either TRBD1 or TRBD2 may supply D (7 bases each). The CDR3 has 14 residues. Germline V lookup: CDR1 LNHNV, CDR2 YYDKDF (reference sequence). Trimming left V 5 bases short and J 2 bases short, with 13 bases between. Here the CDR3 DNA reads TGTGCCACCAGCTCCAGGGGGGGGACCTACGAGCAGTACTTC. It specifies CATSSRGGTYEQYF.

The V call is TRBV5-1, the J call TRBJ2-7; 11 nucleotides align to TRBD1. Unmatched junction bases numbered 4, after V lost 0 bases and J lost 2 bases. The CDR3 contains 16 residues. The germline CDR1 and CDR2 sequences are SGHRS and YFSETQ. The CDR3 bases are TGCGCCAGCAGCTTGGTCCCGGGACAGGGGGCCTACGAGCAGTACTTC. Its translation is CASSLVPGQGAYEQYF.

There are a few counts of this clone. V usage is TRBV27 and J usage is TRBJ1-2; D remains ambiguous. Germline CDR1 reads MNHEY; CDR2 reads SMNVEV (reference sequence). CDR3 length: 12 residues. Deletions cut 6 bases from V and 5 bases from J, with 10 bases between. In DNA, the CDR3 is TGTGCCAGCAGCCCGGAGGGATATGGCTACACCTTC. This sequence encodes CASSPEGYGYTF.

The rearrangement uses TRBV13 and TRBJ1-1; D gene unclear. Germline CDR1 reads PRHDT; CDR2 reads FYEKMQ (reference sequence). This CDR3 region has 13 residues. The germline V and J ends were trimmed by 5 bases and 4 bases, with 11 bases remaining between them. CDR3 DNA: TGTGCCAGCAGCCTGAAGCCAACCACTGAAGCTTTCTTT. Translating gives CASSLKPTTEAFF.

V usage is TRBV7-2 and J usage is TRBJ2-5; D may be TRBD1 or TRBD2 (5 bases each). Trimming shortened V by 1 base and J by 5 bases, and 11 bases separated the two germline ends. The CDR3 length is 14 residues. The germline gives CDR1 SGHTA, CDR2 FQGNSA. This chain's CDR3 is CASSLVTGRETQYF. Written as DNA, the CDR3 is TGTGCCAGCAGCTTAGTGACGGGGCGTGAGACCCAGTACTTC.

The V and J genes are TRBV29-1 and TRBJ1-2; D is ambiguous. The germline gives CDR1 SQVTM, CDR2 ANQGSEA. Trimming took off 0 bases at V and 3 bases at J, with 17 bases between the two ends. The CDR3 sequence is 16 residues long. The CDR3, as DNA: TGCAGCGTTGAAGATCTTAACCCAGGCCACCACTATGGCTACACCTTC. Translating it yields CSVEDLNPGHHYGYTF. Based on the CDR3 plus reference TRBV29-1 and TRBJ1-2, the full variable domain is SAVISQKPSRDICQRGTSLTIQCQVDSQVTMMFWYRQQPGQSLTLIATANQGSEATYESGFVIDKFPISRPNLTFSTLTVSNMSPEDSSIYLCSVEDLNPGHHYGYTFGSGTRLTVV.

The chain links TRBV16 to TRBJ1-3; a possible D gene is TRBD1 (6 bases). This CDR3 spans 15 amino acids. Germline V gene sequence: CDR1 KGHSY, CDR2 FQNENV. Trimming stripped 1 base from V and 2 bases from J, with 9 bases between. The CDR3 spells CASSQYRAAGNTIYF. DNA for the CDR3: TGTGCCAGCAGCCAATACAGGGCGGCTGGAAACACCATATATTTT.

The chain uses TRBV14 and TRBJ1-1; D unclear. V dropped 2 bases and J dropped 0 bases, with 16 bases sitting between them. The CDR3 is made up of 17 amino acids. Germline V lookup: CDR1 SGHDN, CDR2 FVKESK. CDR3 nucleotide sequence: TGTGCCAGCAGCCAACTTGGGGAGGGCCTAATGAACACTGAAGCTTTCTTT. It codes for CASSQLGEGLMNTEAFF.

This chain uses TRBV7-8 with TRBJ2-7; D might be TRBD1 (6 bases). The CDR3 is made up of 14 amino acids. Germline-derived CDR1 and CDR2 are SGHVS and FQNEAQ. Trimming shortened V by 3 bases and J by 3 bases, and 12 bases separated the two germline ends. CDR3: CASSLGQGIYEQYF. Written as DNA, the CDR3 is TGTGCCAGCAGCTTGGGGCAGGGGATCTACGAGCAGTACTTC.

CDR3 loop: CASSFGTGSLYEQYF. The CDR3 nucleotides read TGTGCCAGCAGTTTTGGGACAGGGAGTTTATACGAGCAGTACTTC. This sequence joins TRBV27 and TRBJ2-7; 9 bases align to TRBD1. CDR1 is MNHEY, CDR2 SMNVEV, per germline (reference sequence). After removal of 3 bases from V and 4 bases from J, the junction contained 7 bases not matched to a gene. CDR3 length: 15 residues.

The V gene is TRBV4-1, the J gene TRBJ1-1, with 9 bases fitting TRBD1. V lost 5 bases, J lost 3 bases, and 10 bases stayed unmatched. The germline CDR1 and CDR2 sequences are MGHRA and YSYEKL. This CDR3 has 16 residues. CDR3 nucleotides: TGCGCCAGCAGCTCCTTGGACAGGGGAGTTGACACTGAAGCTTTCTTT. As protein: CASSSLDRGVDTEAFF.

The chain combines TRBV5-1 with TRBJ2-3, with D perhaps matching TRBD2 (5 bases). Trimming removed 1 base from V and 2 bases from J, with 8 bases in between. Germline V lookup: CDR1 SGHRS, CDR2 YFSETQ. CDR3 length: 14 residues. CDR3 region: CASSLIGLTDTQYF. CDR3 nucleotide sequence: TGCGCCAGCAGCTTGATCGGACTCACAGATACGCAGTATTTT.

The rearrangement uses TRBV7-8 and TRBJ1-1; possible D gene TRBD1, 5 bases. Germline CDR1 and CDR2: SGHVS and FQNEAQ. Deletions cut 3 bases from V and 2 bases from J, with 7 bases between. The CDR3 has 13 residues. CDR3 in DNA: TGTGCCAGCAGCTTCCAGGGTAACACTGAAGCTTTCTTT. This encodes CASSFQGNTEAFF. The full variable domain, in which reference TRBV7-8 and TRBJ1-1 provide the parts outside the CDR3, is GAGVSQSPRYKVAKRGQDVALRCDPISGHVSLFWYQQALGQGPEFLTYFQNEAQLDKSGLPSDRFFAERPEGSVSTLKIQRTQQEDSAVYLCASSFQGNTEAFFGQGTRLTVV.

The CDR3, as DNA: TGTGCCAGTAGTATGCAGGGGGATAGCAATCAGCCCCAGCATTTT. This gives the protein CASSMQGDSNQPQHF. The chain joins TRBV19 to TRBJ1-5, with 7 bases identical to TRBD1. V trimming: 3 bases; J trimming: 0 bases; junction bases outside the gene matches: 2. This CDR3 region has 15 residues. The germline gives CDR1 LNHDA, CDR2 SQIVND (reference sequence).

This clone was picked up a small number of times. The chain couples TRBV9 to TRBJ2-2; D is undetermined. Looked up from germline, CDR1 is SGDLS and CDR2 is YYNGEE. The CDR3 consists of 15 residues. V was pared by 0 bases and J by 3 bases, with 9 bases between. Here the CDR3 reads CASSVVGGDTGELFF. CDR3 bases: TGTGCCAGCAGCGTAGTAGGCGGTGACACCGGGGAGCTGTTTTTT.

In this sample, this clone turned up a few times. V usage is TRBV27 and J usage is TRBJ2-4; TRBD1 agrees at 11 bases. Germline V gives CDR1 MNHEY, CDR2 SMNVEV (reference sequence). The ends lost 4 bases at V and 5 bases at J; junction bases unmatched: 4. This CDR3 has 15 residues. This CDR3 is CASSSGQGVENIQYF. As DNA, the CDR3 is TGTGCCAGCAGTTCGGGACAGGGGGTTGAAAACATTCAGTACTTC.

This sequence joins TRBV4-1 and TRBJ2-7; D not resolved. The V and J ends lost 3 bases and 3 bases respectively, with 12 bases between them. This CDR3 is 14 amino acids long. The germline V gene has CDR1 MGHRA and CDR2 YSYEKL. CDR3 DNA sequence: TGCGCCAGCAGCCAGGTCCAGGCTAACTACGAGCAGTACTTC. This gives the protein CASSQVQANYEQYF.

This chain links TRBV2 with TRBJ2-1; 12 positions match TRBD2. In germline, CDR1 is SNHLY, CDR2 FYNNEI. Germline trimming cut 4 bases from V and 6 bases from J; bases unmatched to any gene: 1. This CDR3 is built from 14 residues. CDR3 in amino acids: CASSASGGGNEQFF. In nucleotides, the CDR3 is TGTGCCAGCAGTGCTAGCGGGGGGGGCAATGAGCAGTTCTTC.

CDR3 loop: CASIPSSSGNTIYF. In DNA, the CDR3 is TGTGCCAGCATACCCAGCAGCTCTGGAAACACCATATATTTT. V is TRBV6-5 and J is TRBJ1-3, with D hard to call. The CDR3 consists of 14 residues. Trimming cost V 7 bases and J 0 bases, with 10 bases left between them. CDR1 and CDR2 from the germline V gene are MNHEY and SVGAGI.

The J gene is TRBJ2-3, the V gene TRBV4-2; 13 bases are a match to TRBD2. Germline CDR1 is LGHNA and CDR2 is YNFKEQ. V was clipped by 4 bases and J by 2 bases; unmatched bases: 3. This CDR3 region has 16 residues. The CDR3 is CASSPGLAGVTDTQYF. The CDR3 DNA is TGTGCCAGCAGCCCCGGACTAGCGGGGGTCACAGATACGCAGTATTTT.

The J gene is TRBJ1-5, the V gene TRBV28; the match to TRBD1 covers 8 bases. This CDR3 has 15 residues. The junction had 5 bases not matched to a gene; V was cut back by 1 base and J by 6 bases. In germline, CDR1 is MDHEN, CDR2 SYDVKM. The CDR3: CASSLSRGRGQPQHF. The CDR3 nucleotides are TGTGCCAGCAGTTTATCCAGGGGGCGAGGTCAGCCCCAGCATTTT.